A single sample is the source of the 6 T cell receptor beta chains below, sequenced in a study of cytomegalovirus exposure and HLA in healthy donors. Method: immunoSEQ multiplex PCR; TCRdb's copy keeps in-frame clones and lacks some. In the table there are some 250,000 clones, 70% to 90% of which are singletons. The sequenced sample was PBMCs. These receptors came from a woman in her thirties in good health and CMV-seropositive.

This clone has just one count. The CDR3 coding sequence is TGCGCCAGCAGGGGACAGGGGGCGAGTGGGACCCAGTACTTC. Encoded protein: CASRGQGASGTQYF. The chain combines TRBV5-1 with TRBJ2-5; 12 bases fit TRBD1. Per germline, CDR1 SGHRS and CDR2 YFSETQ. The trim removed 5 bases at V and 7 bases at J, leaving 6 bases unmatched. CDR3 length: 14 residues.

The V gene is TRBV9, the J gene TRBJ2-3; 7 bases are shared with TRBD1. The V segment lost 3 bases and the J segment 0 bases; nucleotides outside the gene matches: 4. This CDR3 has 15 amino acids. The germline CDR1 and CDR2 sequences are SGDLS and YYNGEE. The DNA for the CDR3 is TGTGCCAGCAGCGCTGGGACAGTGAGCACAGATACGCAGTATTTT. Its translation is CASSAGTVSTDTQYF.

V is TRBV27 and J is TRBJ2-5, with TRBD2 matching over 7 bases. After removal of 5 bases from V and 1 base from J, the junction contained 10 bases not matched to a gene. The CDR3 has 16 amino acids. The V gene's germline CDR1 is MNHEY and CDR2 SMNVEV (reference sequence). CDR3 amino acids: CASSPVWGGRQETQYF. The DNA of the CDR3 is TGTGCCAGCAGTCCAGTTTGGGGGGGACGCCAAGAGACCCAGTACTTC.

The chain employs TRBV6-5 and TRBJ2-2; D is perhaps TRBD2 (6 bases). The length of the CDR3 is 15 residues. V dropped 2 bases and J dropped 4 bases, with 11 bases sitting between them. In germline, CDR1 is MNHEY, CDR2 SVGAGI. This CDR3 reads CASSYMGGVTGELFF. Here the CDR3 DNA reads TGTGCCAGCAGTTACATGGGGGGAGTCACCGGGGAGCTGTTTTTT.

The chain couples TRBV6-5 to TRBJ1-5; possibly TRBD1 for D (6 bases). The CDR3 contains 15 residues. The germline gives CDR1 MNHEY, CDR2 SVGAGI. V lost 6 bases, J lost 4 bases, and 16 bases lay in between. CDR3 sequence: CASRPNPGENQPQHF. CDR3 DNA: TGTGCCAGCAGGCCAAATCCAGGGGAAAATCAGCCCCAGCATTTT.

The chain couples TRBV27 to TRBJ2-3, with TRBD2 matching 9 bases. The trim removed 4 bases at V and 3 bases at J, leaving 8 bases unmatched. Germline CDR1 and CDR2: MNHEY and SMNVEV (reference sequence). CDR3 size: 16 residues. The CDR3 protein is CASSSRGSGSTDTQYF. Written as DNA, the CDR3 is TGTGCCAGCAGTTCCAGGGGTAGCGGGAGTACAGATACGCAGTATTTT.